This TCR beta chain was documented in a study of cytomegalovirus exposure and HLA in healthy donors. Points from the study as a whole: The classifier reportedly diagnosed cytomegalovirus status with high specificity and sensitivity. HLA alleles were associated with roughly 17,000 TCR beta sequences in a later analysis at 0.05 false discovery rate. Several top significant clusters appeared, in a later analysis, to be linked to common viral pathogens. Trimming of TCR beta V- and J-genes showed a link, identified in a later analysis, to a missense DCLRE1C variant.

Germline V lookup: CDR1 MNHNS, CDR2 SASEGT. The CDR3 length is 16 residues. The V end was cut by 2 bases, the J end by 6 bases, with 17 bases between. PCR was performed using 60 Vbeta and 13 Jbeta primers. Here immunoSEQ multiplex PCR was the method, and the copy in TCRdb shows in-frame clones only, minus some. Of roughly 100,000 clones in the sample, approximately 9% were seen once. This clone was counted only a few times. Its antigen remains unknown. The chain joins TRBV6-1 to TRBJ2-1; D is possibly TRBD2 (5 bases). The sequence was collected from a man aged 50 to 59 in good health and CMV-seropositive. Sequences were obtained from PBMCs. This chain's CDR3 is CASSERNAGSGNEQFF. The CDR3 nucleotides read TGTGCCAGCAGTGAAAGGAACGCGGGTTCGGGCAATGAGCAGTTCTTC.